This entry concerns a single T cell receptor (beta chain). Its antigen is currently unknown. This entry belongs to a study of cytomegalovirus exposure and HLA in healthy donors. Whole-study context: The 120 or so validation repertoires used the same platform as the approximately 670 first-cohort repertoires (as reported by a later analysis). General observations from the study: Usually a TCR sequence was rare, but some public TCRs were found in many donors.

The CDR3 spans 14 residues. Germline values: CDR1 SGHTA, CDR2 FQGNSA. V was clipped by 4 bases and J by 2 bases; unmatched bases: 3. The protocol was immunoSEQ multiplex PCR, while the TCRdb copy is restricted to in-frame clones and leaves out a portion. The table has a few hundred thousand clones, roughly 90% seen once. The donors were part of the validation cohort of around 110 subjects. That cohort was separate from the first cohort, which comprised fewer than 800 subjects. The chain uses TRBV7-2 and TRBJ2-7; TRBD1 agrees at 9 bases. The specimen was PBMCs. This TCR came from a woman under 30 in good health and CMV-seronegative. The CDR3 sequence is CASSSTGGPYEQYF. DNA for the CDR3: TGTGCCAGCAGCTCTACAGGGGGCCCCTACGAGCAGTACTTC.